Following are 13 T cell receptor beta chains from one sample sequenced in a study of Tregs in tolerant kidney transplant recipients. Using immunoSEQ multiplex PCR, the repertoire was profiled, and TCRdb retains in-frame clones only, with some absent. The data show some 68,000 clones, roughly 84% seen once. The material sequenced was CD4+ T cells from blood. These receptors came from a human donor in good health.

This chain connects TRBV4-3 to TRBJ2-1, with D possibly matching TRBD2 (7 bases). V lost 0 bases to trimming and J lost 9 bases, with 15 bases between them. The CDR3 has 15 residues. Germline lookup yields CDR1 LGHNA and CDR2 YSLEER. CDR3 coding DNA: TGCGCCAGCAGCCAAGATCCTGGGGGGGCGGCTGAGCAGTTCTTC. Its translation: CASSQDPGGAAEQFF.

The chain recombines TRBV7-3 with TRBJ2-7, with TRBD1 identical over 8 bases. The CDR3 consists of 13 residues. Germline assignment: CDR1 SGHTA and CDR2 FQGTGA. Trimming at V came to 5 bases and at J to 6 bases, leaving 6 bases not matched to a gene. The CDR3 reads CASSQDRVGEQYF. Here the CDR3 DNA reads TGTGCCAGCAGCCAGGACAGGGTTGGCGAGCAGTACTTC.

J is TRBJ2-1 and V is TRBV14; a possible D gene is TRBD1 (6 bases). Trimming cost V 4 bases and J 7 bases, with 14 bases left between them. Per germline, CDR1 SGHDN and CDR2 FVKESK. The CDR3 sequence is 14 residues long. This CDR3 is CASSLQTGVNEQFF. The CDR3 DNA follows: TGTGCCAGCAGCCTTCAGACAGGAGTTAATGAGCAGTTCTTC.

The chain employs TRBV11-2 and TRBJ1-2; D perhaps matches TRBD1 (5 bases). In germline, CDR1 is SGHAT, CDR2 FQNNGV. This CDR3 is built from 11 residues. Trimming shortened V by 3 bases and J by 8 bases, and 7 bases separated the two germline ends. This CDR3 reads CASSLGGGYTF. Here the CDR3 DNA reads TGTGCCAGCAGCTTGGGGGGAGGCTACACCTTC.

Turning to this clone: At one boundary the junction diverges from the germline segment, which might be a read error. Additional DNA sequences in this sample encode the identical CDR3. The chain uses TRBV5-1 and TRBJ2-1, with D tentatively TRBD2 (7 bases). The CDR3 totals 15 residues. Germline V lookup: CDR1 SGHRS, CDR2 YFSETQ. The CDR3 protein is CASSSTSSDPGEQFF. CDR3 coding DNA: TGCGCCAGCAGCTCGACTAGCTCAGACCCAGGGGAGCAATTCTTC. Full variable domain (missing parts from reference TRBV5-1 and TRBJ2-1): KAGVTQTPRYLIKTRGQQVTLSCSPISGHRSVSWYQQTPGQGLQFLFEYFSETQRNKGNFPGRFSGRQFSNSRSEMNVSTLELGDSALYLCASSSTSSDPGEQFFGPGTRLTVL.

V and J are TRBV4-3 and TRBJ2-5; a possible D gene is TRBD1 (5 bases). Germline assignment: CDR1 LGHNA and CDR2 YSLEER. V was pared by 0 bases and J by 5 bases, with 10 bases between. The CDR3 contains 14 residues. The CDR3 DNA reads TGCGCCAGCAGCCAAGAGACGGCAGGGGAGACCCAGTACTTC. Residues: CASSQETAGETQYF.

This chain joins TRBV7-9 and TRBJ2-1; D is unclear. Deletions cut 8 bases from V and 10 bases from J, with 18 bases between. Germline V gives CDR1 SEHNR, CDR2 FQNEAQ (reference sequence). The CDR3 is 13 amino acids. The CDR3 loop reads CASSPPGVNEQFF. The CDR3 DNA reads as TGTGCCAGCTCCCCCCCGGGCGTAAACGAGCAGTTCTTC. Using reference TRBV7-9 and TRBJ2-1 for the parts outside the CDR3, the full variable domain is DTGVSQNPRHKITKRGQNVTFRCDPISEHNRLYWYRQTLGQGPEFLTYFQNEAQLEKSRLLSDRFSAERPKGSFSTLEIQRTEQGDSAMYLCASSPPGVNEQFFGPGTRLTVL.

This sequence joins TRBV19 and TRBJ2-6; no clear D. V was trimmed by 7 bases and J by 5 bases, leaving 6 bases between them. The length of the CDR3 is 12 residues. Germline V lookup: CDR1 LNHDA, CDR2 SQIVND (reference sequence). The DNA for the CDR3 is TGTGCCAGTATAGGCAGGGCCAACGTCCTGACTTTC. This codes for CASIGRANVLTF.

This chain joins TRBV6-5 and TRBJ2-5; 7 positions agree with TRBD2. The CDR3 is 15 residues long. Germline V CDR1 and CDR2: MNHEY, SVGAGI. The junction had 5 bases not matched to a gene; V was cut back by 2 bases and J by 2 bases. For the CDR3, the DNA is TGTGCCAGCAGTTACGGAAGTAGCGGGCAAGAGACCCAGTACTTC. Amino acid sequence: CASSYGSSGQETQYF.

This clone showed up just once. J is TRBJ2-5 and V is TRBV4-2; no firm D call. The V gene's germline CDR1 is LGHNA and CDR2 YNFKEQ. V was clipped by 0 bases and J by 4 bases, with 3 bases between them. The CDR3 spans 12 residues. Written as DNA, the CDR3 is TGTGCCAGCAGCCAAGATCTAGAGACCCAGTACTTC. It yields the protein CASSQDLETQYF.

In nucleotides, the CDR3 is TGTGCCATATCGGAGGGCTCCTACGAGCAGTACTTC. Its translation is CAISEGSYEQYF. The gene calls are TRBV10-3 and TRBJ2-7, with D possibly being TRBD2 (6 bases). The length of the CDR3 is 12 residues. Germline V CDR1 and CDR2: ENHRY, SYGVKD. Trimming cost V 9 bases and J 0 bases, with 9 bases left between them.

J is TRBJ1-5 and V is TRBV19; D remains unclear. From germline, CDR1 is LNHDA and CDR2 SQIVND (reference sequence). CDR3 length: 13 amino acids. V dropped 4 bases and J dropped 8 bases, with 12 bases sitting between them. CDR3 amino acids: CASSRAVYEPQHF. In DNA form, the CDR3 reads TGTGCCAGTAGTAGGGCAGTCTATGAGCCCCAGCATTTT.

The chain joins TRBV6-1 to TRBJ1-2; a possible D gene is TRBD1 (6 bases). This CDR3 is built from 13 residues. Germline V gives CDR1 MNHNS, CDR2 SASEGT. V lost 3 bases to trimming and J lost 7 bases, with 12 bases between them. The CDR3, as DNA: TGTGCCAGCAGTGATCAACAGGGAGGTGGCTACACCTTC. Translating it yields CASSDQQGGGYTF.